A selection of T cell receptor beta chains follows, all from one sample in a study of T cells in Graves' hyperthyroidism and ophthalmopathy. TCRdb re-analysed the multiplex PCR reads in MiXCR, keeping a single row per CDR3 protein. This sample carries about 610,000 distinct CDR3 sequences, about 14% of them seen once, and the ten largest clones take approximately 4.3%. The sample comprised blood. Every receptor here comes from a woman aged 40 to 50 with Graves' ophthalmopathy. Each CDR3 is given with its conserved first and last residue. Fields, in order: D gene, V gene, J gene, clone size, CDR3 DNA, CDR3 protein. A D gene is named only where the DNA matches it firmly. Rows give clone size only sometimes, using once, few, many, or a class for an expanded clone.

>.|TRBV15|TRBJ2-2|.
TGTGCCACCAGCCCCCGGACTATGAACACCGGGGAGCTGTTTTTT
CATSPRTMNTGELFF
>TRBD1|TRBV28|TRBJ1-5|.
TGTGCCAGCAGTTTATACCCGGGACAGGCGGACCAGCCCCAGCATTTT
CASSLYPGQADQPQHF
>.|TRBV9|TRBJ1-1|few
TGTGCCAGCAGCATAATTACCGACACTGAAGCTTTCTTT
CASSIITDTEAFF
>TRBD1|TRBV25-1|TRBJ1-5|.
TGTGCCAGCAGTGACCCGGGACAGGGCTATCAGCCCCAGCATTTT
CASSDPGQGYQPQHF
>.|TRBV5-5|TRBJ1-3|many
TGTGCCAGCAGTTCAGAGTTAACATCTGGAAACACCATATATTTT
CASSSELTSGNTIYF
>TRBD2|TRBV7-2|TRBJ2-7|many
TGTGCCAGCAGCCCGAGACTAGCGGGAGGCGGGCAGTACTTC
CASSPRLAGGGQYF
>.|TRBV6-5|TRBJ1-2|many
TGTGCCAGCAGGCTCGGACCAGGGAGCTATGGCTACACCTTC
CASRLGPGSYGYTF
>TRBD1|TRBV11-2|TRBJ2-7|.
TGTGCCAGCAGCTTAGGGACAGGGTTCGTTTCCTACGAGCAGTACTTC
CASSLGTGFVSYEQYF
>TRBD1|TRBV20-1|TRBJ1-1|.
TGCAGTGCTAGGTACAGGGGCTTTGAAGCTTTCTTT
CSARYRGFEAFF
>TRBD2|TRBV28|TRBJ2-7|many
TGTGCCAGCAGTTTAGGTTCGGCTAGCGGATACGAGCAGTACTTC
CASSLGSASGYEQYF
>.|TRBV6-1|TRBJ1-1|few
TGTGCCAGCAGCCCCCCGGGGAGATCGGACACTGAAGCTTTCTTT
CASSPPGRSDTEAFF
>TRBD2|TRBV6-5|TRBJ2-5|once
TGTGCCAGCAGTTACCCAGGACTAGGAGGGACCCAGTACTTC
CASSYPGLGGTQYF
>.|TRBV14|TRBJ2-5|.
TGTGCCAGCAGCCAAGATTGGGGCGGGAACCAAGAGACCCAGTACTTC
CASSQDWGGNQETQYF
>TRBD1|TRBV6-2/TRBV6-3|TRBJ1-2|many
TGTGCCAGCAGACCCGGGACAGGGGGTGACTATGGCTACACCTTC
CASRPGTGGDYGYTF
>.|TRBV9|TRBJ2-2|.
TGTGCCAGCAGCGTAGTGGAAGGAGGGTATGGGACCGGGGAGCTGTTTTTT
CASSVVEGGYGTGELFF
>.|TRBV28|TRBJ1-5|many
TGTGCCAGCAGTTTAATGGCACATAGCAATCAGCCCCAGCATTTT
CASSLMAHSNQPQHF
>.|TRBV15|TRBJ2-5|.
TGTGCCACCAGTCAGGCGTACCAAGAGACCCAGTACTTC
CATSQAYQETQYF
>.|TRBV13|TRBJ2-7|many
TGTGCCAGCAGCTATAGGAGGACCTCCGAGCAGTACTTC
CASSYRRTSEQYF
>.|TRBV6-2/TRBV6-3|TRBJ1-3|many
TGTGCCAGCAGGCGGGGGGCCTCTGGAAACACCATATATTTT
CASRRGASGNTIYF
>.|TRBV12-3/TRBV12-4|TRBJ2-7|many
TGTGCCAGCAGCCCAATATCCGACGAGCAGTACTTC
CASSPISDEQYF
>.|TRBV12-3/TRBV12-4|TRBJ1-2|.
TGTGCCAGCAGCCCATCCGAGTATGGCTACACCTTC
CASSPSEYGYTF
>TRBD1|TRBV2|TRBJ2-7|.
TGTGCCAGCAGTGATTCGGACAGGGGCCGCGAGCAGTACTTC
CASSDSDRGREQYF
>.|TRBV6-5|TRBJ2-2|many
TGTGCCAGCAGTTACGCGGTAGCGGTCGGGGAGCTGTTTTTT
CASSYAVAVGELFF
>.|TRBV9|TRBJ2-2|.
TGTGCCAGCAGCACCGGACAGTACCTCACCGGGGAGCTGTTTTTT
CASSTGQYLTGELFF
>TRBD2|TRBV4-1|TRBJ2-7|.
TGCGCCAGCAGCCAAGAATGGACGGGGGGCTCCTACGAGCAGTACTTC
CASSQEWTGGSYEQYF
>TRBD1|TRBV20-1|TRBJ2-6|many
TGCAGCGCAGGGGGCTCTGGGGCCAACGTCCTGACTTTC
CSAGGSGANVLTF
>.|TRBV6-5|TRBJ2-2|many
TGTGCCAGCAGGCCACAGGGCAACGGGGAGCTGTTTTTT
CASRPQGNGELFF
>.|TRBV6-4|TRBJ1-6|few
TGTGCCAGCAGCCAGCAGGATGGATCACCCCTCCACTTT
CASSQQDGSPLHF
>.|TRBV4-1|TRBJ1-2|many
TGCGCCAGCAGCCAAGATAAAGTAGATAACTATGGCTACACCTTC
CASSQDKVDNYGYTF
>TRBD1|TRBV5-1|TRBJ1-5|few
TGCGCCAGCAGCGCCGGACAGGGGCAGCATCAGCCCCAGCATTTT
CASSAGQGQHQPQHF
>.|TRBV28|TRBJ1-5|few
TGTGCCAGCGGCCCGGGGCCCCAGCATTTT
CASGPGPQHF
>.|TRBV19|TRBJ1-1|.
TGTGCCAGTGACGAACCCGGACAGATGAACACTGAAGCTTTCTTT
CASDEPGQMNTEAFF
>TRBD1|TRBV9|TRBJ2-5|many
TGTGCCAGCAGCGTAGAGGGGGACAGTCAAGAGACCCAGTACTTC
CASSVEGDSQETQYF
>TRBD1|TRBV30|TRBJ2-7|.
TGTGCCTGGAGTCCCCGGACAGGGCGCGAGCAGTACTTC
CAWSPRTGREQYF
>.|TRBV6-1|TRBJ1-2|many
TGTGCCAGCAGGGGACTTACCAGGAGACCCTATGGCTACACCTTC
CASRGLTRRPYGYTF
>.|TRBV11-2|TRBJ1-1|.
TGTGCCAGCAGCTTAGAATGGGACAATGAAGCTTTCTTT
CASSLEWDNEAFF
>TRBD2|TRBV28|TRBJ2-7|many
TGTGCCAGTGAGCCGACTAGCGGAGGGGATCTGCACGAGCAGTACTTC
CASEPTSGGDLHEQYF
>TRBD2|TRBV5-1|TRBJ2-5|.
TGCGCCAGCAGACCCGGGACTAGCGGGGTGGGAGAGACCCAGTACTTC
CASRPGTSGVGETQYF
>.|TRBV20-1|TRBJ1-1|many
TGCAGTGCTAGGGCTGGCCATTTGAACACTGAAGCTTTCTTT
CSARAGHLNTEAFF